The rows below give T cell receptor beta chains drawn from one sample of a study of T cells after yellow fever vaccination. TCRdb itself ran the 5' RACE reads through MiXCR, one entry per CDR3 protein. The table includes fewer than 350,000 distinct CDR3 sequences, 8.7% detected once. The specimen comprised PBMCs, sampled on the day of the first yellow fever vaccination. Receptor source: a man between 18 and 29 years old who received the YFV17D yellow fever vaccine. The CDR3 runs from the conserved cysteine through the conserved F or W. Each record gives: J gene, clone size, V gene, D gene, CDR3 DNA, CDR3 protein. The D gene is left open where the match is weak. Where a row states a size, it is once, few, many or the class of an expanded clone; other rows omit it.

TRBJ2-3	many	TRBV12-3/TRBV12-4	TRBD2	TGTGCCAGCAGTCTGAGACTAGCGAGGACAGATACGCAGTATTTT	CASSLRLARTDTQYF
TRBJ2-2	many	TRBV7-3	TRBD2	TGTGCCAGCAGCCCGGGACTAGGGGCCGGGGAGCTGTTTTTT	CASSPGLGAGELFF
TRBJ2-5	many	TRBV5-1	-	TGCGCCAGCAGCTTGGCCCTAGAGACCCAGTACTTC	CASSLALETQYF
TRBJ2-1	few	TRBV5-1	-	TGCGCCAGCAGCCCCGGACAGACCAGCTCCTACAATGAGCAGTTCTTC	CASSPGQTSSYNEQFF
TRBJ2-5	few	TRBV9	TRBD2	TGTGCCAGCAGCGTAGGGGGGGGTAGCGGGGGCTCGGAGACCCAGTACTTC	CASSVGGGSGGSETQYF
TRBJ1-4	few	TRBV20-1	TRBD1	TGCAGTGCTTCCCCCTTGAGACAGGGCGGAAAACTGTTTTTT	CSASPLRQGGKLFF
TRBJ2-2	-	TRBV6-1	TRBD2	TGTGCCAGCAACCCACGAGCTAGCGGGAACACCGGGGAGCTGTTTTTT	CASNPRASGNTGELFF
TRBJ2-5	few	TRBV11-1	-	TGTGCCAGCAGCCCTCGGCCCATGGAGACCCAGTACTTC	CASSPRPMETQYF
TRBJ2-5	few	TRBV7-6	-	TGTGCCAGCAGCACCCTAAGGGGGAGGGAGACCCAGTACTTC	CASSTLRGRETQYF
TRBJ1-2	-	TRBV4-1	-	TGCGCCAGCAGCCAAGAAGAGGGCCGCGTCTATGGCTACACCTTC	CASSQEEGRVYGYTF
TRBJ1-1	-	TRBV5-1	-	TGCGCCAGCAGCTTTGGGTCGGGAGTCGGCACTGAAGCTTTCTTT	CASSFGSGVGTEAFF
TRBJ2-3	many	TRBV29-1	-	TGCAGCGTTGCTGGGGGCACAGATACGCAGTATTTT	CSVAGGTDTQYF
TRBJ1-1	-	TRBV10-3	-	TGTGCCATCAGTGAGGGGGGCTGGAACACTGAAGCTTTCTTT	CAISEGGWNTEAFF
TRBJ2-3	many	TRBV4-1	-	TGCGCCAGCAGCCAAGCTCCTAGATCATATACGCAGTATTTT	CASSQAPRSYTQYF
TRBJ2-2	-	TRBV15	-	TGTGCCACCAGCAGAGGAGGAGCAACCGGGGAGCTGTTTTTT	CATSRGGATGELFF